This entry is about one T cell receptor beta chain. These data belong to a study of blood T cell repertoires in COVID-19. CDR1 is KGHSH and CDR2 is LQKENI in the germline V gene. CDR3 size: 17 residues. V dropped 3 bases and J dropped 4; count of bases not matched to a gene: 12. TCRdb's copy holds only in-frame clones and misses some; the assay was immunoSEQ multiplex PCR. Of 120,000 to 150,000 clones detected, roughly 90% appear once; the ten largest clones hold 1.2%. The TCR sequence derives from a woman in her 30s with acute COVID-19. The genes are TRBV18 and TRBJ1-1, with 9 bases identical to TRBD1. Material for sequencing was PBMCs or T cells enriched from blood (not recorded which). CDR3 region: CASSPTGGGRLGTEAFF. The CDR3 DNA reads TGTGCCAGCTCACCTACAGGGGGCGGGCGTCTTGGCACTGAAGCTTTCTTT. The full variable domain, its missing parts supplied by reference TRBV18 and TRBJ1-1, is NAGVMQNPRHLVRRRGQEARLRCSPMKGHSHVYWYRQLPEEGLKFMVYLQKENIIDESGMPKERFSAEFPKEGPSILRIQQVVRGDSAAYFCASSPTGGGRLGTEAFFGQGTRLTVV.